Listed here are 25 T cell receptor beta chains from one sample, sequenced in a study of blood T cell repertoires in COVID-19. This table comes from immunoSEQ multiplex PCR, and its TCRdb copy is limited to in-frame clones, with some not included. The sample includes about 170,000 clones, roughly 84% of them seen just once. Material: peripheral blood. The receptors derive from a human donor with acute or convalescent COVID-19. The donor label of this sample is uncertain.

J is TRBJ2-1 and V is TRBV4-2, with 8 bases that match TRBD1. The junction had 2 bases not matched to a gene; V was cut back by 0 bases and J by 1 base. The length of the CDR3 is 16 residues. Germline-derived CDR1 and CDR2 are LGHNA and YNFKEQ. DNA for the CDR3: TGTGCCAGCAGCCAAGATTGGGACAGGTCCTACAATGAGCAGTTCTTC. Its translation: CASSQDWDRSYNEQFF.

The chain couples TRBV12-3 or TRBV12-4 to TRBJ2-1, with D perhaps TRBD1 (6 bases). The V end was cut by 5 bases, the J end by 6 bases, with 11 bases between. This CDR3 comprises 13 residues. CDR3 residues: CASSIGQFNEQFF. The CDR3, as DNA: TGTGCCAGCAGTATCGGACAGTTCAATGAGCAGTTCTTC.

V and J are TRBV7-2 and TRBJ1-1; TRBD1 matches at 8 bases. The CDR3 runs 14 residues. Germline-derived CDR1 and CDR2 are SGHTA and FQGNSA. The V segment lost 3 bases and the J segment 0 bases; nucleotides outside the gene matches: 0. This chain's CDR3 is CASSLGQVNTEAFF. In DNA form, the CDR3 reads TGTGCCAGCAGCTTGGGACAGGTGAACACTGAAGCTTTCTTT.

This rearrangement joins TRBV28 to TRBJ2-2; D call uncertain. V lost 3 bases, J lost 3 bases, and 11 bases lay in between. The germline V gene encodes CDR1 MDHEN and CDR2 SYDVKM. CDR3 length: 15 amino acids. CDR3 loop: CASSFGSVDTGELFF. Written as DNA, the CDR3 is TGTGCCAGCAGTTTCGGGTCGGTTGACACCGGGGAGCTGTTTTTT.

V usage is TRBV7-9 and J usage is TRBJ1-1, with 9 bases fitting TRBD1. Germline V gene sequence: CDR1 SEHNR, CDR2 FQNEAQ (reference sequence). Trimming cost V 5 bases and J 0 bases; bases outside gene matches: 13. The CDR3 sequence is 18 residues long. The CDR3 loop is CASSLRPDRGRLNTEAFF. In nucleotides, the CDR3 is TGTGCCAGCAGCCTCAGACCGGACAGGGGTAGGTTGAACACTGAAGCTTTCTTT.

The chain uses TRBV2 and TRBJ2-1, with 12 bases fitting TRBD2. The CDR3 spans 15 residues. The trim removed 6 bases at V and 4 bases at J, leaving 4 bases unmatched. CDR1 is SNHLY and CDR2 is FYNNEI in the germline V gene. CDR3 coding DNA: TGTGCCAGCAGGGCCGGACTAGCGGGGTACAATGAGCAGTTCTTC. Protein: CASRAGLAGYNEQFF.

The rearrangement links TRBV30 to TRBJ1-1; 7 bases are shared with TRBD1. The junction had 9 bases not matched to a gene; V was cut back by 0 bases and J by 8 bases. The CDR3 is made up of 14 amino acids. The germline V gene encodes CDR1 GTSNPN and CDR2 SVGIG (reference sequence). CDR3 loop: CAWSVGRQGREAFF. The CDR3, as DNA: TGTGCCTGGAGTGTAGGGCGACAGGGAAGGGAAGCTTTCTTT.

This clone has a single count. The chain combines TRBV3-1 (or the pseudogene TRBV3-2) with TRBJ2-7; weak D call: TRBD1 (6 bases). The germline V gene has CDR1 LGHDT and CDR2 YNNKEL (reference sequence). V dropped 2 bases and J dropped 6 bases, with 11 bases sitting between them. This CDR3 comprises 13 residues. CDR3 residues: CASSQIQGTEQYF. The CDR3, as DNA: TGTGCCAGCAGCCAAATACAGGGAACCGAGCAGTACTTC.

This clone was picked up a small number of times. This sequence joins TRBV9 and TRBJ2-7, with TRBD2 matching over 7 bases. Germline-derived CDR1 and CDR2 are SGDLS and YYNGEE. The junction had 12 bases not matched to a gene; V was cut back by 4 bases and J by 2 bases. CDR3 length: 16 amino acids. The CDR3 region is CASSPARLAGTYEQYF. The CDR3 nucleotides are TGTGCCAGCAGCCCGGCTAGACTAGCTGGGACCTACGAGCAGTACTTC.

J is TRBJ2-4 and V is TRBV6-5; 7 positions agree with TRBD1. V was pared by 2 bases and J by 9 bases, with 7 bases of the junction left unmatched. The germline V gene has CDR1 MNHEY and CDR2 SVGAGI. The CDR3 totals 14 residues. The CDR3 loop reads CASSYLTGSGIQYF. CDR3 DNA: TGTGCCAGCAGTTACCTGACAGGGTCGGGCATTCAGTACTTC.

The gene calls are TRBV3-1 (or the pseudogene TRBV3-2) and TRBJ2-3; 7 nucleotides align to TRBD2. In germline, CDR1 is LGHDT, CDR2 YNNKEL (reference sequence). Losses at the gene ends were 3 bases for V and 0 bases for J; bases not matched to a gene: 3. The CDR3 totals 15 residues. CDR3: CASSQVGGSTDTQYF. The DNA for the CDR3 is TGTGCCAGCAGCCAGGTCGGGGGGAGCACAGATACGCAGTATTTT.

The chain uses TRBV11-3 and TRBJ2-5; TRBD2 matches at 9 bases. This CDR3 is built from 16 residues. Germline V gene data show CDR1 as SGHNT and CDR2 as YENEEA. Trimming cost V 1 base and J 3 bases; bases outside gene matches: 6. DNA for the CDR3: TGTGCCAGCAGCTTAGGCGGTCGCGGGGGGGAAGAGACCCAGTACTTC. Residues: CASSLGGRGGEETQYF.

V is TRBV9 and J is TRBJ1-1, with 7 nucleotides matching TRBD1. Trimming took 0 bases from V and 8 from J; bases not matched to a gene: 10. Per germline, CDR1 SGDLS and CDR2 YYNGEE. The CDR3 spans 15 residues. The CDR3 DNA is TGTGCCAGCAGCGTAGATCAGGGGGTGTTAACGGAAGCTTTCTTT. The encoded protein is CASSVDQGVLTEAFF.

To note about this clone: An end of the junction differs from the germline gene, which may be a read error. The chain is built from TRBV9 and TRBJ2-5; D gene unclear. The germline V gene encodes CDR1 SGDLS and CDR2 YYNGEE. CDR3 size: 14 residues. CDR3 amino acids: CASSVGGQQGTQYF. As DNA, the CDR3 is TGTGCCAGCAGCGTAGGAGGCCAGCAAGGGACCCAGTACTTC. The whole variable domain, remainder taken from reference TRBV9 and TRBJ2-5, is DSGVTQTPKHLITATGQRVTLRCSPRSGDLSVYWYQQSLDQGLQFLIQYYNGEERAKGNILERFSAQQFPDLHSELNLSSLELGDSALYFCASSVGGQQGTQYFGPGTRLLVL.

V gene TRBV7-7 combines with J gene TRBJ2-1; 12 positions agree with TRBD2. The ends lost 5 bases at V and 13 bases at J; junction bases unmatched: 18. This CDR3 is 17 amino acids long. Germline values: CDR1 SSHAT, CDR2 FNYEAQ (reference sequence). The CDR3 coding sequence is TGTGCCAGCAGCCCCGGGACCCTAGCGGGAGGGCCACTCGCTCAGTTCTTC. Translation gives CASSPGTLAGGPLAQFF.

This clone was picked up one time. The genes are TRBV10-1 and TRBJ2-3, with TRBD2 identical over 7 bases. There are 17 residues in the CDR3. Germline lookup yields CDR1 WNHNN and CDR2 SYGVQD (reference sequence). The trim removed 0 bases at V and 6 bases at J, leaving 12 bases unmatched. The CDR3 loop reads CASSESIAGEAADTQYF. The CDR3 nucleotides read TGCGCCAGCAGTGAGTCGATTGCGGGGGAAGCCGCGGATACGCAGTATTTT.

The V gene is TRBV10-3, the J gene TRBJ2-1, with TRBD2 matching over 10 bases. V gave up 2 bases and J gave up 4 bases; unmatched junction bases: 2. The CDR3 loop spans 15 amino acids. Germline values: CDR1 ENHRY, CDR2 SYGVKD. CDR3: CAISEVAGGYNEQFF. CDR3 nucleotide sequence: TGTGCCATCAGTGAGGTAGCGGGGGGATACAATGAGCAGTTCTTC.

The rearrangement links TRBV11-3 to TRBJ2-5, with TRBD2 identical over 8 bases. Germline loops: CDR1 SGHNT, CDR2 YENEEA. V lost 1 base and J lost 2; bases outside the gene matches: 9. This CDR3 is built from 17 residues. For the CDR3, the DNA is TGTGCCAGCAGCTTAGGGGCCCTCCGGGGGGGACAAGAGACCCAGTACTTC. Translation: CASSLGALRGGQETQYF.

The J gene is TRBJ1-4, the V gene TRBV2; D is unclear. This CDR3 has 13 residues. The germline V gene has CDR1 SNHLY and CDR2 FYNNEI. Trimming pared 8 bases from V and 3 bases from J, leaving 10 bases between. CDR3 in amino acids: CASRGSSNEKLFF. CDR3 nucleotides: TGTGCCAGCCGAGGAAGCTCTAATGAAAAACTGTTTTTT.

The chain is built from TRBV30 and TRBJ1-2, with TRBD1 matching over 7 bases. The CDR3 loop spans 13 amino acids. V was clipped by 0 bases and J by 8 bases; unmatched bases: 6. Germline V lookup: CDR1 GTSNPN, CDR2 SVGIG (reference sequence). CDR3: CAWSVLGGGGYTF. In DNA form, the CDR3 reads TGTGCCTGGAGTGTACTAGGGGGCGGGGGCTACACCTTC.

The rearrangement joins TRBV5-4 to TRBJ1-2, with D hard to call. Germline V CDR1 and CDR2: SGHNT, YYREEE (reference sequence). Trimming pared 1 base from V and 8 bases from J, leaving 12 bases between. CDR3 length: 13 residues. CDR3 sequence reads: CASSLTRTGGYTF. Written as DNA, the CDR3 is TGTGCCAGCAGCTTGACCCGGACGGGGGGCTACACCTTC.

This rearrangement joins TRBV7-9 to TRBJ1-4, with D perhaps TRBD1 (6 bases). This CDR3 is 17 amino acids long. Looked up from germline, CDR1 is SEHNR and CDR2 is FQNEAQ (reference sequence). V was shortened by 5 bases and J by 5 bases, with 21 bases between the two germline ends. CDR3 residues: CASSPEGVGRGNEKLFF. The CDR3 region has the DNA TGTGCCAGCAGCCCAGAGGGCGTCGGTAGGGGGAATGAAAAACTGTTTTTT. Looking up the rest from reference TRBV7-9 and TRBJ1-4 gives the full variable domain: DTGVSQNPRHKITKRGQNVTFRCDPISEHNRLYWYRQTLGQGPEFLTYFQNEAQLEKSRLLSDRFSAERPKGSFSTLEIQRTEQGDSAMYLCASSPEGVGRGNEKLFFGSGTQLSVL.

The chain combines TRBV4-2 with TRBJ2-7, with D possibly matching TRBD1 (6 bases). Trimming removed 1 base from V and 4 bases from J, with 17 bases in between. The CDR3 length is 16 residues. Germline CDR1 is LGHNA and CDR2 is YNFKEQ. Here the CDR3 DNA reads TGTGCCAGCAGCCAAGCTGCTGGTACTACAGGGTACGAGCAGTACTTC. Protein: CASSQAAGTTGYEQYF.

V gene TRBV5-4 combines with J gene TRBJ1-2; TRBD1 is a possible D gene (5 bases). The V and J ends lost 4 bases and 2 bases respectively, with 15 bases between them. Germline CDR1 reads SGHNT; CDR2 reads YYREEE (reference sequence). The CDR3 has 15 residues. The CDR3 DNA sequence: TGTGCCAGCAGCGCGGGGCGGCGGGGCAACTATGGCTACACCTTC. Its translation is CASSAGRRGNYGYTF. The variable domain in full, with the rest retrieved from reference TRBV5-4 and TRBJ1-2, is ETGVTQSPTHLIKTRGQQVTLRCSSQSGHNTVSWYQQALGQGPQFIFQYYREEENGRGNFPPRFSGLQFPNYSSELNVNALELDDSALYLCASSAGRRGNYGYTFGSGTRLTVV.

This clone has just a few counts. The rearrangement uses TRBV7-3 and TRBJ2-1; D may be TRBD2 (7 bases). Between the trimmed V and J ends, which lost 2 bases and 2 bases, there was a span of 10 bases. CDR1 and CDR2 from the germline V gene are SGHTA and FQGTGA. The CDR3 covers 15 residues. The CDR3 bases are TGTGCCAGCAGCTTAGGAGGGGGGGCCTACAATGAGCAGTTCTTC. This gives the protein CASSLGGGAYNEQFF.